This T cell receptor (beta chain) comes out of a study of tumor-infiltrating lymphocytes in primary liver carcinoma. A word on this clonotype: What it recognizes is unknown. A much larger clone differs from this one at a single base, so this may be a read error. The conserved final phenylalanine or tryptophan is absent from the CDR3, which likely points to a read error.

Germline V lookup: CDR1 SQVTM, CDR2 ANQGSEA. V lost 2 bases and J lost 6; bases outside the gene matches: 10. This CDR3 is 14 amino acids long. They got blood RNA out of unsorted whole blood and also pulled out germline DNA. Chronic HBV infection, which was untreated, was present in the patients. From 500 ng of total RNA, TCR beta-specific cDNA was reverse-transcribed using a constant-region primer. Researchers made the TCR beta libraries by running three nested multiplex PCR rounds with slightly modified ARM-PCR. PCR rounds one and two used TRBV1-TRBV30 forward primers with a C-beta reverse primer for around 9 cycles each. MiXCR, applied by TCRdb to the multiplex PCR reads, yields one record per CDR3 protein. The sample has about 330,000 distinct CDR3 sequences; less than 65% are singletons. Study-level points and caveats: Bulk samples went unsorted, so CD4+ and CD8+ repertoires were not compared. Tumor-adjacent and tumor-blood pairs showed less overlap than tumor region pairs.

This sequence originates from a man aged 40-49 years with primary liver carcinoma and hepatitis B virus infection. Specimen: peripheral blood. The chain links TRBV29-1 to TRBJ2-7, with TRBD1 identical over 7 bases. For the CDR3, the DNA is TGCAGCGTTGAACTGACAGGGCCAAGGCCCGAGCAGTACCTC. This translates into CSVELTGPRPEQYL.